Described below is a single TCR beta chain sequence and its context. Antigen specificity is unknown. The sample has other DNA sequences that encode this CDR3 too. The sample originates from a study of OX40 agonist ivuxolimab in advanced cancers. Overall study: A history of anti-PD-1, anti-PD-L1 or anti-CTLA-4 therapy was acceptable, and more than 30% had some. Study findings and constraints: Dosing at 0.1 to 3.0 mg/kg was accompanied by clonal expansion of CD4+ and CD8+ blood T cells by week 6.

The length of the CDR3 is 13 residues. Looked up from germline, CDR1 is MNHNS and CDR2 is SASEGT. V shed 9 bases and J 7 bases; nucleotides not matched to a gene: 8. Data came from immunoSEQ multiplex PCR; TCRdb stores just in-frame clones and leaves some out. The profile shows around 99,000 clones, around 90% of them singletons. The V call is TRBV6-1, the J call TRBJ1-5; 8 bases align to TRBD1. Sequencing was performed on CD4+ or CD8+ T cells sorted from blood, taken in a trial of the OX40 agonist ivuxolimab. This TCR was recovered from an adult with an advanced solid tumor such as melanoma, head and neck, liver or kidney cancer. The CDR3 nucleotides are TGTGCCAGTTCCGGACAGGGCGGGCAGCCCCAGCATTTT. It specifies CASSGQGGQPQHF.